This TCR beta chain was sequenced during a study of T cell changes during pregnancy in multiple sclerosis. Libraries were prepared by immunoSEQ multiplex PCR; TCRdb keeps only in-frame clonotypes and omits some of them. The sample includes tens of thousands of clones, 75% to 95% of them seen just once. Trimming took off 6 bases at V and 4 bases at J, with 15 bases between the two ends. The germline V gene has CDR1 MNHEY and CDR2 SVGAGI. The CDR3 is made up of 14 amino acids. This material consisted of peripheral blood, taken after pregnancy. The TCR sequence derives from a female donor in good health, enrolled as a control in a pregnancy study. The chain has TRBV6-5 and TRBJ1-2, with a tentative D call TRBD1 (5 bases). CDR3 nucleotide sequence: TGTGCCAGCAGATCCACAGGTCTTGGCTATGGCTACACCTTC. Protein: CASRSTGLGYGYTF.